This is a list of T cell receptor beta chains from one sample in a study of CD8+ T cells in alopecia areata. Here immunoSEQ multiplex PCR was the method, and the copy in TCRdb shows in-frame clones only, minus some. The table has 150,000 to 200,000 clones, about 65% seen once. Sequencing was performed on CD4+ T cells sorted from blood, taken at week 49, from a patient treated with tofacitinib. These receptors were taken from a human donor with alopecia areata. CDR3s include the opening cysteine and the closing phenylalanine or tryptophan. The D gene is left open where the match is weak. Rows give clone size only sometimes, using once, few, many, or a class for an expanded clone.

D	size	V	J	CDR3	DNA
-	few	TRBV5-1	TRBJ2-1	CASSLRNEQFF	TGCGCCAGCAGCTTGAGGAATGAGCAGTTCTTC
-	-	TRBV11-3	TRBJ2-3	CASSLQPSTDTQYF	TGTGCCAGCAGCTTACAGCCGAGCACAGATACGCAGTATTTT
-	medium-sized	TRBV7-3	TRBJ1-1	CASSFAGDNTEAFF	TGTGCCAGCAGCTTTGCAGGGGATAACACTGAAGCTTTCTTT
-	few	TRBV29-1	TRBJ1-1	CSVEGEKAFF	TGCAGCGTTGAAGGGGAGAAAGCTTTCTTT
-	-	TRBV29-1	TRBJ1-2	CSVEGRPNYGYTF	TGCAGCGTTGAAGGCAGGCCCAACTATGGCTACACCTTC
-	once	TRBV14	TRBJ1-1	CASSQEWGGMAFF	TGTGCCAGCAGCCAAGAATGGGGAGGGATGGCTTTCTTT
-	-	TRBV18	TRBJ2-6	CASSPTRTAGANVLTF	TGTGCCAGCTCACCAACAAGAACGGCTGGGGCCAACGTCCTGACTTTC
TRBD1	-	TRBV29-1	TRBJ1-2	CSVGGQGAKGYTF	TGCAGCGTTGGGGGACAGGGGGCAAAGGGCTACACCTTC
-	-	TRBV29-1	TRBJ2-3	CSVVPQYETDTQYF	TGCAGCGTTGTTCCCCAGTATGAGACAGATACGCAGTATTTT
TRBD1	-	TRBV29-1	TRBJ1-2	CSSQGASGYTF	TGCAGCTCACAGGGGGCTTCTGGCTACACCTTC
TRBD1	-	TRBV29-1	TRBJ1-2	CSVAGGDYGYTF	TGCAGCGTCGCAGGGGGCGACTATGGCTACACCTTC
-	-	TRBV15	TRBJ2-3	CATSSRDTQYF	TGTGCCACCAGCAGTCGAGATACGCAGTATTTT
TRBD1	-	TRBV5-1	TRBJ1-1	CASSSGQVAFF	TGCGCCAGCAGTTCTGGACAGGTAGCTTTCTTT
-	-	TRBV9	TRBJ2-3	CASSVASATTDTQYF	TGTGCCAGCAGCGTAGCTAGCGCAACGACAGATACGCAGTATTTT
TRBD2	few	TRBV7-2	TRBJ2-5	CASSLGLAGGLIGTQYF	TGTGCCAGCAGCTTAGGCCTTGCGGGGGGCCTAATCGGGACCCAGTACTTC